This T cell receptor (beta chain) originates from a study of cytomegalovirus exposure and HLA in healthy donors. Regarding the study as a whole: Associated with cytomegalovirus, according to the listing, were about 160 TCR beta chains. Exclusion applied to some V segments, including TRBV6-2 and TRBV6-3, as they were indistinguishable.

The V gene lost 3 bases and the J gene lost 6 bases, with 4 bases spanning the gap. The germline V gene has CDR1 MDHEN and CDR2 SYDVKM. The CDR3 has 11 amino acids. In the PCR, 60 Vbeta and 13 Jbeta primers were used. This table comes from immunoSEQ multiplex PCR, and its TCRdb copy is limited to in-frame clones, with some not included. The table includes approximately 33,000 clones, 53% detected once. Notes on this clone: Its antigen is not known.

The sequenced material came from PBMCs. The chain has TRBV28 and TRBJ2-3; D is ambiguous. The clonotype originates from a woman aged 35 to 49 in good health and CMV-seropositive. In nucleotides, the CDR3 is TGTGCCAGCAGTTTTCATGATACGCAGTATTTT. It specifies CASSFHDTQYF.